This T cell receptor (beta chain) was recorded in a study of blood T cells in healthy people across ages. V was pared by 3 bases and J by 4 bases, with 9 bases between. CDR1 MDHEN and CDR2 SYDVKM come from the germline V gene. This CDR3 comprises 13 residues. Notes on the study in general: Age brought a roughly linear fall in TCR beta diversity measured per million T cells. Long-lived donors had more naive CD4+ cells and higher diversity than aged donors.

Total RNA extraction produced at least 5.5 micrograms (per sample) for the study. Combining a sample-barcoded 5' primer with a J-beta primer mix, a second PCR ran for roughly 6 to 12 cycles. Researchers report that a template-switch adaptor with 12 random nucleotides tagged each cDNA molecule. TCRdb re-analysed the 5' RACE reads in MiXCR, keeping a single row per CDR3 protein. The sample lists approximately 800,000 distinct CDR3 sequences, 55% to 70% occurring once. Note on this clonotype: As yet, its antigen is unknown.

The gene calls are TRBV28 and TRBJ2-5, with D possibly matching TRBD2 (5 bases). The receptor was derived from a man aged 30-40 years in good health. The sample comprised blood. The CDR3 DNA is TGTGCCAGCAGTTTCTGGACTGGAGAGACCCAGTACTTC. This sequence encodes CASSFWTGETQYF.